One and the same sample provided the 25 T cell receptor beta chains below, sequenced in a study of blood T cell repertoires in COVID-19. TCRdb's copy holds only in-frame clones and misses some; the assay was immunoSEQ multiplex PCR. The sample consists of some 210,000 clones, about 83% of them appearing once. Sequences were obtained from peripheral blood. The receptors were sampled from a man aged 50-59 years with active or convalescent COVID-19.

This clone was recorded only once. V is TRBV6-5 and J is TRBJ1-2, with TRBD1 matching 9 bases. The germline CDR1 and CDR2 sequences are MNHEY and SVGAGI. After removal of 6 bases from V and 4 bases from J, the junction contained 6 bases not matched to a gene. CDR3 size: 14 residues. CDR3 protein: CASSRQDRGYGYTF. The CDR3 bases are TGTGCCAGCAGCCGCCAGGACAGGGGCTATGGCTACACCTTC.

CDR3 sequence: CASSDLGQFYGYTF. CDR3 bases: TGTGCCAGCAGTGACCTTGGACAGTTCTATGGCTACACCTTC. The V gene is TRBV2, the J gene TRBJ1-2; TRBD1 might be the D (6 bases). V lost 3 bases to trimming and J lost 4 bases, with 12 bases between them. The CDR3 runs 14 residues. Germline values: CDR1 SNHLY, CDR2 FYNNEI.

The genes are TRBV12-3 or TRBV12-4 and TRBJ1-1, with TRBD1 matching over 8 bases. The length of the CDR3 is 13 residues. V shed 3 bases, J shed 8 bases, and the junction held 5 bases outside the gene matches. The CDR3 region is CASSFGGDREAFF. For the CDR3, the DNA is TGTGCCAGCAGTTTCGGCGGGGACAGGGAAGCTTTCTTT.

This rearrangement joins TRBV5-5 to TRBJ1-4; TRBD1 is a possible D gene (6 bases). V was cut by 0 bases and J by 0 bases, with 9 bases left in between. Per the germline V gene, CDR1 is SGHKS and CDR2 is YYEKEE (reference sequence). The CDR3 runs 16 residues. CDR3 amino acids: CASSLEGGTTNEKLFF. CDR3 nucleotides: TGTGCCAGCAGCTTGGAGGGGGGGACAACTAATGAAAAACTGTTTTTT.

V is TRBV6-5 and J is TRBJ1-1; tentative D call: TRBD1 (5 bases). Trimming cost V 0 bases and J 1 base, with 9 bases left between them. The length of the CDR3 is 15 residues. Germline V gene data show CDR1 as MNHEY and CDR2 as SVGAGI. The CDR3 bases are TGTGCCAGCAGTTACTCGACGCAGGGGAACACTGAAGCTTTCTTT. Residues: CASSYSTQGNTEAFF.

As DNA, the CDR3 is TGCAGTGCTCCGGGTGGGGAGACCCAGTACTTC. It yields the protein CSAPGGETQYF. The J gene is TRBJ2-5, the V gene TRBV20-1, with no clear D. The germline V gene has CDR1 DFQATT and CDR2 SNEGSKA (reference sequence). V was pared by 5 bases and J by 5 bases, with 9 bases between. The CDR3 is made up of 11 amino acids.

The chain links TRBV28 to TRBJ2-7, with a possible D match to TRBD2 (5 bases). CDR3 length equals 18 residues. V lost 6 bases and J 2 bases, leaving 26 bases between the germline ends. Germline CDR1 reads MDHEN; CDR2 reads SYDVKM. The CDR3 DNA reads TGTGCCAGCAGCTCTCCCCTTTCTGCTCTAGTGGGAGCCTACGAGCAGTACTTC. It is translated as CASSSPLSALVGAYEQYF.

The rearrangement joins TRBV19 to TRBJ1-5; D not certain. The V end lost 3 bases, the J end lost 5 bases, and 11 bases lay between the germline ends. Germline CDR1 and CDR2: LNHDA and SQIVND (reference sequence). This CDR3 region has 14 residues. This CDR3 reads CASSIRGWDQPQHF. The CDR3 DNA sequence: TGTGCCAGTAGTATCCGAGGGTGGGATCAGCCCCAGCATTTT.

J is TRBJ2-5 and V is TRBV6-2 or TRBV6-3; D is undetermined. The CDR3 has 13 amino acids. The germline V gene encodes CDR1 MNHEY and CDR2 SVGEGT. V gave up 5 bases and J gave up 5 bases, with 12 bases separating them. The CDR3 spells CASSDLVSETQYF. The CDR3 DNA reads TGTGCCAGCAGTGACCTAGTATCGGAGACCCAGTACTTC.

This chain connects TRBV5-1 to TRBJ2-7, with D tentatively TRBD2 (7 bases). Germline assignment: CDR1 SGHRS and CDR2 YFSETQ. V was pared by 4 bases and J by 3 bases, with 14 bases between. The CDR3 spans 14 residues. CDR3 bases: TGCGCCAGCAGCATAGCAGGGGAGGGCTACGAGCAGTACTTC. Encoded protein: CASSIAGEGYEQYF.

This CDR3 reads CASRRDSESPLHF. As DNA, the CDR3 is TGTGCCAGCAGGAGAGACTCGGAATCACCCCTCCACTTT. J is TRBJ1-6 and V is TRBV6-5, with unresolved D. Germline-derived CDR1 and CDR2 are MNHEY and SVGAGI. The CDR3 runs 13 residues. Trimming left V 6 bases short and J 10 bases short, with 13 bases between.

The gene calls are TRBV27 and TRBJ1-5, with D hard to call. The CDR3 extends over 11 amino acids. Germline assignment: CDR1 MNHEY and CDR2 SMNVEV (reference sequence). The V and J ends lost 3 bases and 7 bases respectively, with 4 bases between them. The CDR3 DNA follows: TGTGCCAGCAGTTTGGGCCAGCCCCAGCATTTT. Encoded protein: CASSLGQPQHF.

This rearrangement joins TRBV2 to TRBJ2-5; 10 bases agree with TRBD2. CDR1 and CDR2 from the germline V gene are SNHLY and FYNNEI. This CDR3 contains 18 residues. With 5 bases clipped from V and 4 bases from J, the junction kept 16 bases outside the gene matches. The CDR3 DNA follows: TGTGCCAGCAGTTCAGGGGCTAGCGGGAGTATTAGGGGAGAGACCCAGTACTTC. This codes for CASSSGASGSIRGETQYF.

The chain employs TRBV5-1 and TRBJ2-7, with D tentatively TRBD2 (6 bases). CDR3 size: 13 residues. Germline V gives CDR1 SGHRS, CDR2 YFSETQ. V was cut by 4 bases and J by 6 bases, with 14 bases left in between. The CDR3 DNA follows: TGCGCCAGCAGCCAATTCCCCGGGGGCGAGCAGTACTTC. It encodes CASSQFPGGEQYF.

The V call is TRBV20-1, the J call TRBJ1-4; 8 bases are a match to TRBD1. The germline V gene encodes CDR1 DFQATT and CDR2 SNEGSKA (reference sequence). The trim removed 3 bases at V and 7 bases at J, leaving 7 bases unmatched. CDR3 length equals 14 residues. For the CDR3, the DNA is TGCAGTGCTAGTGACGGACAGGGAAGTGAAAAACTGTTTTTT. Its protein product is CSASDGQGSEKLFF.

As DNA, the CDR3 is TGCGCCAGCAGTGATTTCGCAGTGACAGGGGGGCTCGTTAGCAATCAGCCCCAGCATTTT. Its protein is CASSDFAVTGGLVSNQPQHF. The chain links TRBV10-1 to TRBJ1-5; 9 bases map to TRBD1. Trimming cost V 3 bases and J 0 bases; bases outside gene matches: 15. The germline V gene has CDR1 WNHNN and CDR2 SYGVQD (reference sequence). This CDR3 region has 20 residues.

The chain combines TRBV9 with TRBJ1-2; 9 bases are shared with TRBD1. Losses at the gene ends were 0 bases for V and 6 bases for J; bases not matched to a gene: 3. This CDR3 spans 14 amino acids. CDR1 is SGDLS and CDR2 is YYNGEE in the germline V gene. CDR3 protein: CASSVGDRVDGYTF. CDR3 bases: TGTGCCAGCAGCGTAGGGGACAGGGTTGATGGCTACACCTTC.

This clone was recorded a few times. The chain links TRBV5-1 to TRBJ2-1, with 9 bases lining up with TRBD2. V shed 5 bases, J shed 3 bases, and the junction held 3 bases outside the gene matches. The V gene's germline CDR1 is SGHRS and CDR2 YFSETQ. The CDR3 is made up of 14 amino acids. The CDR3 DNA sequence: TGCGCCAGCAGAAAGCGGGAGGACTACAATGAGCAGTTCTTC. Its translation is CASRKREDYNEQFF. Full variable domain (outside the CDR3, taken from reference TRBV5-1 and TRBJ2-1): KAGVTQTPRYLIKTRGQQVTLSCSPISGHRSVSWYQQTPGQGLQFLFEYFSETQRNKGNFPGRFSGRQFSNSRSEMNVSTLELGDSALYLCASRKREDYNEQFFGPGTRLTVL.

The rearrangement joins TRBV6-4 to TRBJ1-2; D is possibly TRBD1 (6 bases). V lost 6 bases and J lost 1, with 12 bases in between. The CDR3 is 14 amino acids. CDR1 MRHNA and CDR2 SNTAGT come from the germline V gene. As DNA, the CDR3 is TGTGCCAGCAGCCCGGGGGGCCTTAACTATGGCTACACCTTC. It yields the protein CASSPGGLNYGYTF.

This chain connects TRBV2 to TRBJ2-1; 11 bases fit TRBD1. The CDR3 loop spans 15 amino acids. The V and J ends lost 6 bases and 3 bases, in that order; junction bases with no gene match: 4. CDR1 and CDR2 from the germline V gene are SNHLY and FYNNEI. The CDR3 protein is CASRNGTGGYNEQFF. CDR3 DNA sequence: TGTGCCAGCAGGAACGGGACAGGGGGCTACAATGAGCAGTTCTTC. Full variable domain (outside the CDR3, taken from reference TRBV2 and TRBJ2-1): EPEVTQTPSHQVTQMGQEVILRCVPISNHLYFYWYRQILGQKVEFLVSFYNNEISEKSEIFDDQFSVERPDGSNFTLKIRSTKLEDSAMYFCASRNGTGGYNEQFFGPGTRLTVL.

V is TRBV30 and J is TRBJ2-1; TRBD2 aligns across 11 bases. With 3 bases clipped from V and 2 bases from J, the junction kept 6 bases outside the gene matches. The CDR3 consists of 16 residues. In germline, CDR1 is GTSNPN, CDR2 SVGIG (reference sequence). The CDR3: CAWRRASGGTYNEQFF. DNA of the CDR3: TGTGCCTGGAGGAGGGCTAGCGGGGGGACCTACAATGAGCAGTTCTTC.

This sequence joins TRBV19 and TRBJ2-1; 11 positions match TRBD2. Germline V CDR1 and CDR2: LNHDA, SQIVND (reference sequence). After removal of 6 bases from V and 9 bases from J, the junction contained 16 bases not matched to a gene. This CDR3 has 17 residues. CDR3 protein: CASSPWGTSGRISEQFF. The CDR3 nucleotides read TGTGCCAGTAGCCCATGGGGTACTAGCGGGAGAATCTCTGAGCAGTTCTTC.

J is TRBJ2-6 and V is TRBV4-1, with D maybe TRBD1 (6 bases). The germline V gene has CDR1 MGHRA and CDR2 YSYEKL. This CDR3 spans 16 amino acids. Trimming left V 4 bases short and J 0 bases short, with 10 bases between. CDR3 residues: CASSRTAPSGANVLTF. The CDR3 DNA reads as TGCGCCAGCAGCCGGACAGCTCCCTCTGGGGCCAACGTCCTGACTTTC.

The V and J genes are TRBV6-1 and TRBJ2-1, with D perhaps matching TRBD2 (5 bases). The germline CDR1 and CDR2 sequences are MNHNS and SASEGT. Trimming pared 0 bases from V and 2 bases from J, leaving 11 bases between. The CDR3 is 16 amino acids. The DNA for the CDR3 is TGTGCCAGCAGTGAAGCTTCGGGAATCGCCTACAATGAGCAGTTCTTC. Its protein is CASSEASGIAYNEQFF.

V is TRBV5-4 and J is TRBJ1-2; no clear D. The CDR3 covers 14 residues. From germline, CDR1 is SGHNT and CDR2 YYREEE (reference sequence). V gave up 4 bases and J gave up 2 bases, with 12 bases separating them. The CDR3 DNA is TGTGCCAGCAGCGTAGGGAGGGAGAACTATGGCTACACCTTC. Encoded protein: CASSVGRENYGYTF.